The clone carrying this TCR beta chain has a count of ten or more. TCRdb re-derived calls from the 5' RACE reads in MiXCR, one entry per CDR3 protein. The sample includes just under 95,000 distinct CDR3 sequences, approximately 12% of them seen just once. The data are from a study of spatial heterogeneity in lung cancer. Time point meaning: sample taken at primary tumor resection. Material for sequencing was whole RNA from tumor, nontumor lung or frozen PBMC, left unsorted. Samples were donated by 72 untreated early-stage non-small cell lung cancer patients. The sample here was PBMCs, taken at surgery. This TCR was sampled from a male donor with early-stage non-small cell lung cancer.

CDR3 DNA: TGTGCCAGCAGTTTACTATACAATGAGCAGTTCTTC. This codes for CASSLLYNEQFF. The chain links TRBV28 to TRBJ2-1; D gene uncertain. The CDR3 has 12 amino acids. Germline assignment: CDR1 MDHEN and CDR2 SYDVKM. V lost 2 bases to trimming and J lost 4 bases, with 3 bases between them.